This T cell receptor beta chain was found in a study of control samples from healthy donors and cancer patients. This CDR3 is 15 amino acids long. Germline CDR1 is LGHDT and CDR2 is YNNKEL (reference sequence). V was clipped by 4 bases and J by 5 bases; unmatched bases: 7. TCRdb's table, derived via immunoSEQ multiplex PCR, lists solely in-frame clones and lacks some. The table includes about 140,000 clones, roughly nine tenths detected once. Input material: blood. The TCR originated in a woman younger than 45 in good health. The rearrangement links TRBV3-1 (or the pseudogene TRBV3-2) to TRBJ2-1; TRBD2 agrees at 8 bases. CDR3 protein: CASSPRGLEDNEQFF. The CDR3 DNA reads TGTGCCAGCAGCCCCCGGGGACTAGAGGACAATGAGCAGTTCTTC.